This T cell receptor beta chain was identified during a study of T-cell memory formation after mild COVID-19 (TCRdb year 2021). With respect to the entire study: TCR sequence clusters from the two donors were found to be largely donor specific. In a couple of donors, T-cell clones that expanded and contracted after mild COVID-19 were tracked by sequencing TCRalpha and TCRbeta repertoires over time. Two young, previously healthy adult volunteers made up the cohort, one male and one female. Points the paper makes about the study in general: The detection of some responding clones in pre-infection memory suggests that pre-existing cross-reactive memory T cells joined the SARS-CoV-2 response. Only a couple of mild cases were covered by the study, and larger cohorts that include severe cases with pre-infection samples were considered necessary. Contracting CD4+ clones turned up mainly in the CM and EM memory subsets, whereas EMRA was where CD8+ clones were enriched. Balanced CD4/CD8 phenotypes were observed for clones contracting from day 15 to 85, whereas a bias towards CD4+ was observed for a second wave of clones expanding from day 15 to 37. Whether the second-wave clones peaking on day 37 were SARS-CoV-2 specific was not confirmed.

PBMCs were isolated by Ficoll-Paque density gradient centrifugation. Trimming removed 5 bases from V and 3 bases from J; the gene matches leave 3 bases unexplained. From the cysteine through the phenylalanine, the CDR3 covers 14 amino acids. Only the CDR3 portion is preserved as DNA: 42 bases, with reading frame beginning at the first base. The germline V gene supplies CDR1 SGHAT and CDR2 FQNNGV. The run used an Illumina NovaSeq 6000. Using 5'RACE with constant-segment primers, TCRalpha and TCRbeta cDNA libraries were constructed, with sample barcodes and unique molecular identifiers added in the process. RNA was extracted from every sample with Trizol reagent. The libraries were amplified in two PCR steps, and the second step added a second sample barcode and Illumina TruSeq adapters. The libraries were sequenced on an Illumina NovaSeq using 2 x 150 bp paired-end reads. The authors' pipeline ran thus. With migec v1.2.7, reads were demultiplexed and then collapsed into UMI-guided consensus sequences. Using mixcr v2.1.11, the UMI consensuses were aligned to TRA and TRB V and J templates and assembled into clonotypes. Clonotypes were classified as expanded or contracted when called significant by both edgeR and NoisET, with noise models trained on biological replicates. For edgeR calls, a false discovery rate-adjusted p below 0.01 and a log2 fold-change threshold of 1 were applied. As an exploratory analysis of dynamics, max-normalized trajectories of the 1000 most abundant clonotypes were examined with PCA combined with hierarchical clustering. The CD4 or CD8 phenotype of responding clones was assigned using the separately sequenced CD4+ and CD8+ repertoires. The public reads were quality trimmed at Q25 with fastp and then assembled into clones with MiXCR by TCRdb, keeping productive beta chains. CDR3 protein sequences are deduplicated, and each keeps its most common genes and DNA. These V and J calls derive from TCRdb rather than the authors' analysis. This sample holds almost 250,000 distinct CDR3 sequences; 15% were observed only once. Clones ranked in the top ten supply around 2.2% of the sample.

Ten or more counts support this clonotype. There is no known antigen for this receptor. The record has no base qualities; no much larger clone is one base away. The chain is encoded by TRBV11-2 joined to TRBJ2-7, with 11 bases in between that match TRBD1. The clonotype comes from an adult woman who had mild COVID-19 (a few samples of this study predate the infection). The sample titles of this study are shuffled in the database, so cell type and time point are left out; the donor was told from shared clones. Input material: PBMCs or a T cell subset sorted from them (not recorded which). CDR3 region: CASSAGTGGYEQYF. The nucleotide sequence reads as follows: TGTGCCAGCAGCGCCGGGACAGGGGGCTACGAGCAGTACTTC.